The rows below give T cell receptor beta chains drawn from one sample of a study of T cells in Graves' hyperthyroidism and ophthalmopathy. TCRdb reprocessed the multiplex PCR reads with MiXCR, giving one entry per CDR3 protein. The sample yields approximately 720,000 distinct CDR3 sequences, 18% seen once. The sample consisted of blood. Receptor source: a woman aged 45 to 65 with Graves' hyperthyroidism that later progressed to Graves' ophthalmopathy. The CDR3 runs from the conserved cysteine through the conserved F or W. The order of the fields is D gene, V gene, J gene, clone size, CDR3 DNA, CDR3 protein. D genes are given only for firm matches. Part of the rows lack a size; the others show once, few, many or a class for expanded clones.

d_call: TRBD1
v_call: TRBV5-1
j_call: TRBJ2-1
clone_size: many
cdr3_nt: TGCGCCAGCAGCTTGGGACAGGGGGTTCACAATGAGCAGTTCTTC
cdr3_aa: CASSLGQGVHNEQFF

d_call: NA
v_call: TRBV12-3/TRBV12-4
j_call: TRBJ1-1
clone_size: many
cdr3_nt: TGTGCCAGCAGTTTTTCCGCGTACACTGAAGCTTTCTTT
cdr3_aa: CASSFSAYTEAFF

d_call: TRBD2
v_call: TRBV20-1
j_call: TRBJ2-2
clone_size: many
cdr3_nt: TGCAGTGCTAGAGATCCGGGGCTAGCGGGGAACACCGGGGAGCTGTTTTTT
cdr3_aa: CSARDPGLAGNTGELFF

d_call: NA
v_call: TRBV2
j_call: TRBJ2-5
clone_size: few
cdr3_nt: TGTGCCAGCATCGGAGAGGGAGCGGAGGGCTGGTCAGAGGCCCAGTACTTC
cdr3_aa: CASIGEGAEGWSEAQYF

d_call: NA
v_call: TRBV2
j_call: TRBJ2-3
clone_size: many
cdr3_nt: TGTGCCAGCAGGTCACAGGGTAGCACAGATACGCAGTATTTT
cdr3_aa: CASRSQGSTDTQYF

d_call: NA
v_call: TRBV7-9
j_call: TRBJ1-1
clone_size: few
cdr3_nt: TGTGCCAGCACCTCATCGGCCCCTACAGGGTGGCGGAACACTGAAGCTTTCTTT
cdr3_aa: CASTSSAPTGWRNTEAFF

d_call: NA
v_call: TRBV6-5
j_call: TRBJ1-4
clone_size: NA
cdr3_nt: TGTGCCAGCAGTTACGGGGAGGCTAATGAAAAACTGTTTTTT
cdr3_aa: CASSYGEANEKLFF

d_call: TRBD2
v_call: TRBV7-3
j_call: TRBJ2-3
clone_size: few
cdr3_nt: TGTGCCAGCAGCCCCGGGACTAGCGGGGTCCGCACAGATACGCAGTATTTT
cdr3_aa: CASSPGTSGVRTDTQYF

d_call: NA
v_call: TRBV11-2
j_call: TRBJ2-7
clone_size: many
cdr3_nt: TGTGCCAGCAGCTTACACCCGGGGGGCCAGGGCTACGAGCAGTACTTC
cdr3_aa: CASSLHPGGQGYEQYF

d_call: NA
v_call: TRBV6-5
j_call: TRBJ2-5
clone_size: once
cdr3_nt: TGTGCCAGCAGTTACTCGCAATACCAAGAGACCCAGTACTTC
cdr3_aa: CASSYSQYQETQYF